Below, 8 T cell receptor beta chains from the same sample are listed, as sequenced in a study of T cells in Graves' hyperthyroidism and ophthalmopathy. TCR beta CDR3 regions were amplified from RNA transcripts. A set of HTBI primers served as the primers for a first-round RT-PCR of the TCR CDR3. TCRdb used MiXCR to reprocess the multiplex PCR reads, holding one entry per CDR3 protein. Of some 500,000 distinct CDR3 sequences detected, under 15% appear once; the ten largest clones hold less than 20%. Source material: blood. All receptors come from a woman between 18 and 30 years old with Graves' hyperthyroidism.

This rearrangement joins TRBV9 to TRBJ2-1; 11 bases fit TRBD2. The CDR3 extends over 15 amino acids. Germline-derived CDR1 and CDR2 are SGDLS and YYNGEE. Trimming cost V 0 bases and J 9 bases; bases outside gene matches: 5. CDR3 nucleotide sequence: TGTGCCAGCAGCGTAGGACTAGCGGGATGGGTTGAGCAGTTCTTC. It codes for CASSVGLAGWVEQFF.

The chain recombines TRBV11-2 with TRBJ2-1; 7 bases map to TRBD2. The V segment lost 1 base and the J segment 7 bases; nucleotides outside the gene matches: 10. The CDR3 is made up of 16 amino acids. Germline V gene data show CDR1 as SGHAT and CDR2 as FQNNGV. The CDR3 DNA follows: TGTGCCAGCAGCTTAGGGCCGGCGGGAGAGTGGAATGAGCAGTTCTTC. This codes for CASSLGPAGEWNEQFF.

This clonotype came up a few times. The chain is built from TRBV20-1 and TRBJ2-3; no definite D call. Trimming took off 6 bases at V and 1 base at J, with 14 bases between the two ends. The germline CDR1 and CDR2 sequences are DFQATT and SNEGSKA (reference sequence). This CDR3 has 14 amino acids. CDR3 sequence reads: CSATPPGGTDTQYF. Written as DNA, the CDR3 is TGCAGTGCGACGCCCCCTGGGGGCACAGATACGCAGTATTTT.

This clonotype was recorded at least ten times. The V call is TRBV29-1, the J call TRBJ1-2, with TRBD1 as a possible D gene (5 bases). In germline, CDR1 is SQVTM, CDR2 ANQGSEA. V lost 6 bases and J 8 bases, leaving 13 bases between the germline ends. CDR3 length: 11 amino acids. For the CDR3, the DNA is TGCAGCGTGGACGGGGGGTACGGCTACACCTTC. Protein sequence: CSVDGGYGYTF.

The sample holds a few counts of this clonotype. The chain joins TRBV10-2 to TRBJ2-6; D not certain. The germline V and J ends were trimmed by 4 bases and 1 base, with 8 bases remaining between them. CDR1 is WSHSY and CDR2 is SAAADI in the germline V gene. This CDR3 is 15 amino acids long. Here the CDR3 reads CASSADLSGANVLTF. CDR3 nucleotides: TGCGCCAGCAGTGCCGACCTATCTGGGGCCAACGTCCTGACTTTC.

This clonotype was picked up a small number of times. The chain has TRBV7-2 and TRBJ2-2; unclear D gene. The CDR3 is 17 residues long. Germline CDR1 is SGHTA and CDR2 is FQGNSA. Trimming removed 5 bases at V and 1 base at J, with 17 bases between. The CDR3, as DNA: TGTGCCAGCAGCCCCGTGCGTGGGATTGGGAACACCGGGGAGCTGTTTTTT. This translates into CASSPVRGIGNTGELFF.

Note on this clonotype: This could be a read error, since a much larger clone is one nucleotide away. The chain combines TRBV27 with TRBJ2-5; a weak D match, TRBD1 (7 bases). Germline V lookup: CDR1 MNHEY, CDR2 SMNVEV (reference sequence). CDR3 length: 13 amino acids. As DNA, the CDR3 is TGTGCCAGGGCGGGACAGAGTCAAGAGCCCCAGTACTTC. Translating gives CARAGQSQEPQYF.

This clonotype came up once. The chain has TRBV12-3 or TRBV12-4 and TRBJ2-5; 15 bases line up with TRBD2. With 5 bases clipped from V and 5 bases from J, the junction kept 6 bases outside the gene matches. The CDR3 is 16 residues long. In DNA, the CDR3 is TGTGCCAGCAGTACGGGACTAGCGGGAGGTCGGGAGACCCAGTACTTC. Its protein is CASSTGLAGGRETQYF.